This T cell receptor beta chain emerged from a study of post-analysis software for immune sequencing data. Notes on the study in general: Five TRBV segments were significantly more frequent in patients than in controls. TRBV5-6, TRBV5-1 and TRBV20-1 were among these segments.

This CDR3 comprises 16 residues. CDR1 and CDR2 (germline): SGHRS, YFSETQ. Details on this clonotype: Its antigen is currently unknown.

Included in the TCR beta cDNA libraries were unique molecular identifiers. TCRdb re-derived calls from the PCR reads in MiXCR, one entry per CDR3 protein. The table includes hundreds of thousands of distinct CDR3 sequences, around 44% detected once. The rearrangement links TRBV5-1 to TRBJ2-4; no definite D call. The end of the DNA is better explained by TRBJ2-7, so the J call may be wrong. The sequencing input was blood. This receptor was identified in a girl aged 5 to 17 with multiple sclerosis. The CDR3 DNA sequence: TGCGCCAGCAGTTCCGGGCCACCTTTGGGTCCCTACGAGCAGTACTTC. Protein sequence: CASSSGPPLGPYEQYF.